These 15 T cell receptor beta chains were sequenced from one sample in a study of shared clonotypes between healthy human individuals (dated by TCRdb to about 2020). Library preparation used the immunoSEQ multiplex PCR assay. TCRdb limited this immuneACCESS table to in-frame rearrangements with V and J called. A share of clones is missing; checked studies link under half to unresolved V genes, and the rest is unexplained. Within this sample are around 980,000 clones, with approximately 78% of them counted one time only. The ten largest clones represent 0.55% to 0.7% of the sample. Sequenced material: memory CD4+ T cells from PBMCs. The cell subset or site label of this sample denotes: CD45RA-negative fraction. The receptors were gathered from a man in his late teens or twenties in good health. Some clones in this sample may be carry-over from other donors' samples.

This sequence joins TRBV5-1 and TRBJ2-7; 7 bases map to TRBD1. This CDR3 contains 13 residues. The V gene end was trimmed by 4 bases and the J gene end by 2 bases; junction bases not matched to a gene: 3. Germline V gene data show CDR1 as SGHRS and CDR2 as YFSETQ. CDR3 sequence: CASSQGQTYEQYF. The DNA for the CDR3 is TGCGCCAGCAGCCAGGGACAGACCTACGAGCAGTACTTC. The full variable domain, in which reference TRBV5-1 and TRBJ2-7 provide the parts outside the CDR3, is KAGVTQTPRYLIKTRGQQVTLSCSPISGHRSVSWYQQTPGQGLQFLFEYFSETQRNKGNFPGRFSGRQFSNSRSEMNVSTLELGDSALYLCASSQGQTYEQYFGPGTRLTVT.

The chain joins TRBV27 to TRBJ2-7; 8 bases are shared with TRBD1. The CDR3 consists of 13 residues. V dropped 5 bases and J dropped 1; count of bases not matched to a gene: 1. The germline gives CDR1 MNHEY, CDR2 SMNVEV (reference sequence). This chain's CDR3 is CASSRQGSYEQYF. The CDR3, as DNA: TGTGCCAGCAGTAGACAGGGGTCCTACGAGCAGTACTTC.

The chain combines TRBV9 with TRBJ1-2, with 9 bases lining up with TRBD1. V lost 4 bases to trimming and J lost 3 bases; unmatched junction nucleotides: 7. CDR3 length equals 15 residues. The germline CDR1 and CDR2 sequences are SGDLS and YYNGEE. The CDR3 sequence is CASSPGQGGHYGYTF. The DNA for the CDR3 is TGTGCCAGCAGCCCGGGACAGGGTGGGCACTATGGCTACACCTTC.

This sequence joins TRBV7-9 and TRBJ1-1; 9 nucleotides agree with TRBD1. Germline CDR1 SEHNR, CDR2 FQNEAQ (reference sequence). The CDR3 runs to 15 residues. V was clipped by 4 bases and J by 6 bases; unmatched bases: 9. Here the CDR3 reads CASSSYRDREAEAFF. In DNA form, the CDR3 reads TGTGCCAGCAGCTCGTACCGGGACAGGGAGGCTGAAGCTTTCTTT.

The chain is built from TRBV5-4 and TRBJ1-2, with unresolved D. V lost 1 base, J lost 13 bases, and 17 bases lay in between. The CDR3 is 13 residues long. Germline CDR1 and CDR2: SGHNT and YYREEE (reference sequence). The CDR3 nucleotides are TGTGCCAGCAGCTTGAGCAGTCCCTTGGCCCCCACCTTC. It is translated as CASSLSSPLAPTF.

This chain joins TRBV27 and TRBJ1-5; unclear D gene. Trimming shortened V by 5 bases and J by 2 bases, and 13 bases separated the two germline ends. Germline V gives CDR1 MNHEY, CDR2 SMNVEV (reference sequence). The CDR3 has 15 amino acids. CDR3 protein: CASSRAGGGNQPQHF. Here the CDR3 DNA reads TGTGCCAGCAGTCGGGCAGGTGGCGGCAATCAGCCCCAGCATTTT.

J is TRBJ2-1 and V is TRBV7-6; D uncertain. Germline CDR1 reads SGHVS; CDR2 reads FNYEAQ. V was trimmed by 3 bases and J by 5 bases, leaving 8 bases between them. The CDR3 runs 13 residues. The CDR3 is CASSFAVNNEQFF. The CDR3 coding sequence is TGTGCCAGCAGCTTCGCGGTGAACAATGAGCAGTTCTTC.

This clone was observed a single time. V gene TRBV19 combines with J gene TRBJ1-2, with 12 positions matching TRBD1. Germline V gene data show CDR1 as LNHDA and CDR2 as SQIVND (reference sequence). This CDR3 has 16 residues. After removal of 6 bases from V and 5 bases from J, the junction contained 10 bases not matched to a gene. The CDR3 DNA reads TGTGCCAGTAGAGGGACAGGGGGCGAAGTATGGTATGGCTACACCTTC. This sequence encodes CASRGTGGEVWYGYTF.

V gene TRBV5-1 combines with J gene TRBJ2-7, with D hard to call. Deletions cut 10 bases from V and 2 bases from J, with 10 bases between. The germline CDR1 and CDR2 sequences are SGHRS and YFSETQ. The CDR3 spans 11 residues. CDR3 DNA sequence: TGCGCCTGCCATAATACCTACGAGCAGTACTTC. This codes for CACHNTYEQYF. Full variable domain (remainder filled in from reference TRBV5-1 and TRBJ2-7): KAGVTQTPRYLIKTRGQQVTLSCSPISGHRSVSWYQQTPGQGLQFLFEYFSETQRNKGNFPGRFSGRQFSNSRSEMNVSTLELGDSALYLCACHNTYEQYFGPGTRLTVT.

This chain uses TRBV9 with TRBJ2-3; D is possibly TRBD2 (6 bases). In germline, CDR1 is SGDLS, CDR2 YYNGEE. The CDR3 consists of 16 residues. With 2 bases removed from V and 5 bases from J, the gap between germline ends came to 18 bases. Written as DNA, the CDR3 is TGTGCCAGCAGCGTTCTTGACCGGGACTTAATAGATACGCAGTATTTT. Protein sequence: CASSVLDRDLIDTQYF.

This clone was seen more than once but under ten times. V is TRBV5-1 and J is TRBJ1-1; D gene ambiguous. The CDR3 extends over 16 amino acids. The V gene's germline CDR1 is SGHRS and CDR2 YFSETQ. V was shortened by 2 bases and J by 0 bases, with 14 bases between the two germline ends. Written as DNA, the CDR3 is TGCGCCAGCAGCTTAAGTGGTGGGAACATGAACACTGAAGCTTTCTTT. Its translation is CASSLSGGNMNTEAFF.

This clone has a single count. Relative to the germline gene, one junction end is altered; a read error may explain this. This rearrangement joins TRBV5-1 to TRBJ1-2, with D unclear. The CDR3 is made up of 12 amino acids. Germline lookup yields CDR1 SGHRS and CDR2 YFSETQ. This CDR3 reads CASSFENYDYTF. The CDR3 nucleotides read TGCGCCAGCAGCTTTGAAAACTATGACTACACCTTC.

On this clone: A read error may be the cause here, since a much bigger clone is one base away. The final CDR3 position lacks the conserved phenylalanine or tryptophan, pointing to a likely read error. This sequence joins TRBV29-1 and TRBJ1-1, with 7 bases fitting TRBD1. This CDR3 contains 14 residues. CDR1 and CDR2 from the germline V gene are SQVTM and ANQGSEA. Trimming took 4 bases from V and 6 from J; bases not matched to a gene: 11. The CDR3 DNA is TGCAGCGTTGCCGTCACGACAGGGAAACCTGAAGCTTTCTCT. It is translated as CSVAVTTGKPEAFS.

CDR3 coding DNA: TGTGCCAGCAGCACAGGGCCCTTTTGGAACACTGAAGCTTTCTTT. Translation gives CASSTGPFWNTEAFF. The gene calls are TRBV5-4 and TRBJ1-1; a weak D match, TRBD1 (6 bases). CDR1 is SGHNT, CDR2 YYREEE, per germline (reference sequence). The length of the CDR3 is 15 residues. V lost 4 bases and J lost 1, with 14 bases in between. Filled out from reference TRBV5-4 and TRBJ1-1, the complete variable domain reads ETGVTQSPTHLIKTRGQQVTLRCSSQSGHNTVSWYQQALGQGPQFIFQYYREEENGRGNFPPRFSGLQFPNYSSELNVNALELDDSALYLCASSTGPFWNTEAFFGQGTRLTVV.

This chain uses TRBV4-2 with TRBJ2-7; weak D call: TRBD2 (5 bases). Germline CDR1 is LGHNA and CDR2 is YNFKEQ. With 1 base removed from V and 5 bases from J, the gap between germline ends came to 9 bases. This CDR3 spans 13 amino acids. The CDR3 is CASSQVAIDEQYF. The CDR3 nucleotides read TGTGCCAGCAGCCAAGTAGCGATTGACGAGCAGTACTTC.